One T cell receptor beta chain is described in this entry. The antigen this receptor binds is unknown. This may stem from a read error, because a much larger clone lies one nucleotide away. The data derive from a study. Taken from the germline V gene, the CDR1 and CDR2 loops are MNHEY and SVGAGI. The CDR3 goes from the cysteine to the phenylalanine over 16 residues. This entry keeps only the CDR3 DNA: 48 bases, framed from base 1. Sequencing used an Illumina MiSeq. TCRdb reanalyzed the raw reads on its own, using fastp at Q25 for trimming and MiXCR for clone calling, and kept in-frame beta chains. Rows are unified per CDR3 protein, each entry keeping the most common DNA and genes. The table for this sample lists several hundred distinct CDR3 sequences; 6% to 7.5% of them were counted only once. Around 14% of the sample is held by the ten biggest clonotypes.

The sequence came from a human donor with rheumatoid arthritis. The sample was CD4+ T cells from synovial fluid. This sequence uses TRBV6-5 and TRBJ2-4; a stretch of 7 junction bases matches TRBD2. The CDR3 protein: CASSRMGGSAKNIQCF. The bases read TGTGCCAGCAGCCGCATGGGGGGGAGCGCCAAAAACATTCAGTGCTTC.